This TCR beta chain emerged from a study of monozygotic twins with inflammatory bowel disease. Study findings and constraints: A single strong clonotype or signal linked to IBD was not supported. Lower sharing of clonotypes with other individuals was seen in IBD patients than in healthy twins. This was most marked in patients showing signs of disease activity.

Added by template switching were UMIs that each held a 6-nucleotide sample barcode. TCRalpha and TCRbeta cDNA was put through two nested PCRs of 16 and 9 cycles. For each CDR3 protein, TCRdb gives one entry from its re-call of the 5' RACE reads, without DNA. With 190,000 or so distinct CDR3 sequences in the sample, the ten largest clones hold roughly 1.7%. As regards this clonotype: Its matching antigen is unknown.

This CDR3 has 17 residues. Germline values: CDR1 SGHRS, CDR2 YFSETQ. The source of this sequence is a human donor with ulcerative colitis or Crohn's disease, or a healthy co-twin of an affected twin (not recorded which). Sequenced: blood. This sequence joins TRBV5-1 and TRBJ2-1; TCRdb indicates TRBD1, and absent DNA this call remains unverified. This chain's CDR3 is CASSWSPGTGIYNEQFF.